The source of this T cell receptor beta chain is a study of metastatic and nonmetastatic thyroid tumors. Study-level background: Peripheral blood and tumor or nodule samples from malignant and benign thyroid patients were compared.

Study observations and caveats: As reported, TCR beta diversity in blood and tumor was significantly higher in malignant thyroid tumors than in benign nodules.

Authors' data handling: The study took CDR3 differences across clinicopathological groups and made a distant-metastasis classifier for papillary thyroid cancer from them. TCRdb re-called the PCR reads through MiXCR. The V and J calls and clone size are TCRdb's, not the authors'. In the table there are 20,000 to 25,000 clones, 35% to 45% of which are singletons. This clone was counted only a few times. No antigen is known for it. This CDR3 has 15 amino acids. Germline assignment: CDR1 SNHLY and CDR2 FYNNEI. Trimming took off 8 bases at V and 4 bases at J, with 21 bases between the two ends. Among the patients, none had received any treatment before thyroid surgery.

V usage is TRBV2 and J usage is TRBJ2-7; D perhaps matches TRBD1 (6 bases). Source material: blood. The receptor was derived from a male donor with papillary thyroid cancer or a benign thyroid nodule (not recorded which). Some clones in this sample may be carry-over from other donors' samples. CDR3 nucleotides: TGTGCCAGCTCAGGTGCAGGGGCCTCTCCTTACGAGCAGTACTTC. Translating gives CASSGAGASPYEQYF.